Listed below are T cell receptor beta chains from one sample, sequenced in a study of blood T cells in healthy people across ages. From the 5' RACE reads, TCRdb called clonotypes with MiXCR, one entry per CDR3 protein. The table records approximately 810,000 distinct CDR3 sequences, more than 25% of them present only once. Sequencing was performed on blood. Receptors originate from a woman of 80 years or more in good health. Each CDR3 is given with its conserved first and last residue. D genes are given only for firm matches. Clone sizes are given selectively: once, few, many, or a class where the clone is expanded.

j_call	clone_size	v_call	d_call	cdr3_aa	cdr3_nt
TRBJ2-5	many	TRBV7-6	TRBD2	CASSLPSSGGETQYF	TGTGCCAGCAGCCTACCCTCTAGCGGGGGGGAGACCCAGTACTTC
TRBJ2-3	many	TRBV4-3	TRBD2	CASSQDTHSGGTDTQYF	TGCGCCAGCAGCCAAGATACCCATAGCGGGGGCACAGATACGCAGTATTTT
TRBJ1-2	NA	TRBV12-3/TRBV12-4	NA	CASSQTVRGGYTF	TGTGCCAGCAGCCAGACTGTTCGGGGTGGCTACACCTTC
TRBJ1-3	few	TRBV3-1	TRBD1	CASSRSGQSISGNTIYF	TGTGCCAGCAGCCGATCGGGACAGAGCATCTCTGGAAACACCATATATTTT
TRBJ2-1	many	TRBV7-2	NA	CASSNRGRITNEQFF	TGTGCCAGCAGCAATAGGGGGAGGATCACAAATGAGCAGTTCTTC
TRBJ1-1	NA	TRBV19	TRBD1	CATSTGGYTEAFF	TGTGCCACCTCTACAGGGGGCTACACTGAAGCTTTCTTT
TRBJ2-2	many	TRBV6-2/TRBV6-3	TRBD2	CASSYSLSGGGNTGELFF	TGTGCCAGCAGTTACTCGCTATCTGGCGGGGGGAACACCGGGGAGCTGTTTTTT
TRBJ2-5	few	TRBV18	TRBD2	CASSPYQTSGDLQETQYF	TGTGCCAGCTCACCTTATCAGACTAGCGGGGACCTCCAAGAGACCCAGTACTTC
TRBJ2-3	NA	TRBV7-9	NA	CASSLGRVPDTQYF	TGTGCCAGCAGCTTAGGCAGGGTACCAGATACGCAGTATTTT
TRBJ2-3	NA	TRBV20-1	NA	CSAIISGRWDTQYF	TGCAGTGCTATTATTTCAGGGCGGTGGGATACGCAGTATTTT
TRBJ1-1	few	TRBV3-1	NA	CASSQEIGGEAFF	TGTGCCAGCAGCCAAGAAATAGGGGGGGAAGCTTTCTTT
TRBJ2-5	many	TRBV4-3	TRBD1	CASSQVWRRGLETQYF	TGCGCCAGCAGCCAAGTATGGCGCAGGGGGTTAGAGACCCAGTACTTC
TRBJ1-1	NA	TRBV20-1	TRBD1	CSARDRTGARDTEAFF	TGCAGTGCTAGAGACCGGACAGGGGCGCGGGACACTGAAGCTTTCTTT
TRBJ1-5	few	TRBV6-2/TRBV6-3	TRBD1	CASSYVGQGNQPQHF	TGTGCCAGCAGTTACGTTGGACAGGGAAATCAGCCCCAGCATTTT